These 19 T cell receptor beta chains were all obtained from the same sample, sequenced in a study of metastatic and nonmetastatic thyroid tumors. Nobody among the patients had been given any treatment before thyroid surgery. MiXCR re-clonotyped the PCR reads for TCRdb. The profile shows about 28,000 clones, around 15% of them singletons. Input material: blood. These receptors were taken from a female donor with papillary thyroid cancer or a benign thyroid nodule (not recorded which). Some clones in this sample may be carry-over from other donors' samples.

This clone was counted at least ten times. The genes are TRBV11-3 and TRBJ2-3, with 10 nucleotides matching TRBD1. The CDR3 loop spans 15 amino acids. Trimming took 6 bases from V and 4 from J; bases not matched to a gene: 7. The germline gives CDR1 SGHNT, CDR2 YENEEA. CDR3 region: CASSPTGGEADTQYF. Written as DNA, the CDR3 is TGTGCCAGCAGTCCGACAGGGGGCGAAGCAGATACGCAGTATTTT.

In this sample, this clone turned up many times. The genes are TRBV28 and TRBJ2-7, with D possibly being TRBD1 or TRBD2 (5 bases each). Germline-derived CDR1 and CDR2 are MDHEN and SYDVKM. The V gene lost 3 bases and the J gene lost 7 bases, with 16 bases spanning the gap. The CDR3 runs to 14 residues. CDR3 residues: CASSFFGGTKEQYF. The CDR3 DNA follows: TGTGCCAGCAGTTTCTTTGGGGGTACGAAAGAGCAGTACTTC.

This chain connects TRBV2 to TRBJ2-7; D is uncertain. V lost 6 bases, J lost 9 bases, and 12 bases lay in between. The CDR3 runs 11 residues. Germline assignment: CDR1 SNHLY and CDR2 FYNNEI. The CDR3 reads CASSKGSMQYF. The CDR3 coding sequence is TGTGCCAGCAGCAAAGGGTCAATGCAGTACTTC.

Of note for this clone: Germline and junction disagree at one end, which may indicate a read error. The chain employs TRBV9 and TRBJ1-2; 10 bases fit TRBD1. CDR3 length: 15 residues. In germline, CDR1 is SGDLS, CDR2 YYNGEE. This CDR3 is CAISVVGTGESGYTF. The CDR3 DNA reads TGTGCCATCAGCGTAGTTGGGACAGGGGAGAGTGGCTACACCTTC.

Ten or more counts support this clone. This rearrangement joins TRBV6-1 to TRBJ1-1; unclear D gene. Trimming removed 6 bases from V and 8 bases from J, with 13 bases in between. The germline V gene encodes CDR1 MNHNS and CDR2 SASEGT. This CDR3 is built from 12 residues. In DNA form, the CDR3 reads TGTGCCAGCAGCATCGGTCAACGAGAAGCTTTCTTT. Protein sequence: CASSIGQREAFF.

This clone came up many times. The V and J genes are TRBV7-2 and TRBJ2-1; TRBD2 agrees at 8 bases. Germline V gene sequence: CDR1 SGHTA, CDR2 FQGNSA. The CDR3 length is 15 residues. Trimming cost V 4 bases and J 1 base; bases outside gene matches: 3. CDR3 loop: CASSSIAGSYNEQFF. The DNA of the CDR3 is TGTGCCAGCAGCTCGATAGCGGGATCCTACAATGAGCAGTTCTTC.

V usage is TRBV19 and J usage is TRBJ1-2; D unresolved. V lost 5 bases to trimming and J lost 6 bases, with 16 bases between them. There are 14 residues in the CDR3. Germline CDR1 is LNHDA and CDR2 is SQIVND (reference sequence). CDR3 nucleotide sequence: TGTGCCAGTAGTGGGGAGGTGTTGGTTAATGGCTACACCTTC. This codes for CASSGEVLVNGYTF. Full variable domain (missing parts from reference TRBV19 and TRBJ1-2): DGGITQSPKYLFRKEGQNVTLSCEQNLNHDAMYWYRQDPGQGLRLIYYSQIVNDFQKGDIAEGYSVSREKKESFPLTVTSAQKNPTAFYLCASSGEVLVNGYTFGSGTRLTVV.

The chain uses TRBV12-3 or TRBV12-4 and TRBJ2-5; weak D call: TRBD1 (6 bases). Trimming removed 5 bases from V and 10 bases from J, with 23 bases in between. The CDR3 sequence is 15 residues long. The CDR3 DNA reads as TGTGCCAGCAGTGGGGGACAAATGGGACGAGATATCCAGTACTTC. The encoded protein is CASSGGQMGRDIQYF.

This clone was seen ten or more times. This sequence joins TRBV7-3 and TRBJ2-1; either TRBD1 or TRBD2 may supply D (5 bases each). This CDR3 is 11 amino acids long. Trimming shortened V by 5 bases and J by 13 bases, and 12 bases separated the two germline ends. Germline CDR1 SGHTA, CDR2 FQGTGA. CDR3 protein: CASSQGTYQFF. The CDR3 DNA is TGTGCCAGCAGCCAAGGGACCTACCAGTTCTTC.

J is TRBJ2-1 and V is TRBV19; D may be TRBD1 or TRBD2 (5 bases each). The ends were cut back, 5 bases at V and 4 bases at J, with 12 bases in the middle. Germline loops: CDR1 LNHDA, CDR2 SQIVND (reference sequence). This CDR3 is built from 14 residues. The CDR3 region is CASSLAWGYNEQFF. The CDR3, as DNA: TGTGCCAGTAGTCTAGCTTGGGGGTACAATGAGCAGTTCTTC. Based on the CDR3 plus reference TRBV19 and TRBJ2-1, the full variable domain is DGGITQSPKYLFRKEGQNVTLSCEQNLNHDAMYWYRQDPGQGLRLIYYSQIVNDFQKGDIAEGYSVSREKKESFPLTVTSAQKNPTAFYLCASSLAWGYNEQFFGPGTRLTVL.

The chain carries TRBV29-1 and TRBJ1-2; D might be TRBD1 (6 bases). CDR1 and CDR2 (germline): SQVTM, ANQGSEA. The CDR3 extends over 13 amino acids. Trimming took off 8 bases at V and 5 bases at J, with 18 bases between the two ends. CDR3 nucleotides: TGCAGCTTTCCCGAGACAGGACAATATGGCTACACCTTC. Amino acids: CSFPETGQYGYTF.

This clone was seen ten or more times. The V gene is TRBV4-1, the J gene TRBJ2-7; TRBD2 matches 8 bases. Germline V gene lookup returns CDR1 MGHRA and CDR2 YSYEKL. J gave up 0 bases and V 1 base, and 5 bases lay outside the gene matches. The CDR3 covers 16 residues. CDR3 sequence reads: CASSQVLSGSSYEQYF. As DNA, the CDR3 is TGCGCCAGCAGCCAAGTCCTCAGCGGGAGCTCCTACGAGCAGTACTTC.

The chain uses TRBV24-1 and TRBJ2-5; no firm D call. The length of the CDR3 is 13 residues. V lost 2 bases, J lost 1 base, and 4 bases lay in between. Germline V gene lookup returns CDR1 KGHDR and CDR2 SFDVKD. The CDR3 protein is CATSDSAQETQYF. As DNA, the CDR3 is TGTGCCACCAGTGATTCCGCCCAAGAGACCCAGTACTTC.

CDR3 in DNA: TGTGCCATCAGTGACGGACAGGGCATTGGGTGCTACGAGCAGTACTTC. Its protein is CAISDGQGIGCYEQYF. The V gene is TRBV10-3, the J gene TRBJ2-7; the match to TRBD1 covers 8 bases. Trimming took 3 bases from V and 3 from J; bases not matched to a gene: 10. The germline CDR1 and CDR2 sequences are ENHRY and SYGVKD. CDR3 size: 16 residues.

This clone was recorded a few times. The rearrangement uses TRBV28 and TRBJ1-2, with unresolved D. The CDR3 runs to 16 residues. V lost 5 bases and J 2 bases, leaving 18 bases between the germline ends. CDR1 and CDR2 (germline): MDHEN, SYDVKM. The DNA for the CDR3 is TGTGCCAGCAGTGAAGCGCGTATAGGAGGAAACTATGGCTACACCTTC. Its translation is CASSEARIGGNYGYTF.

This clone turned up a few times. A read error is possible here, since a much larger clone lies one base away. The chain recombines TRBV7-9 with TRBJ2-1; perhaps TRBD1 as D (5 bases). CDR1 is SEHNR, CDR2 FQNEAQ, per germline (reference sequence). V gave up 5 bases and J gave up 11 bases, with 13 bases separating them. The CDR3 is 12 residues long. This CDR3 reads CASSIDSAQQFF. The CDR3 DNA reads TGTGCCAGCAGCATAGACAGTGCCCAGCAGTTCTTC.

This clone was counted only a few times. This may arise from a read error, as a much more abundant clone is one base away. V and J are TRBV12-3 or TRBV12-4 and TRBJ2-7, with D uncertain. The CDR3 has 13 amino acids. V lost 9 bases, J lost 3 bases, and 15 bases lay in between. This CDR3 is CARSPLNYYEQYF. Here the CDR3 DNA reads TGTGCCAGAAGCCCGCTTAACTACTACGAGCAGTACTTC.

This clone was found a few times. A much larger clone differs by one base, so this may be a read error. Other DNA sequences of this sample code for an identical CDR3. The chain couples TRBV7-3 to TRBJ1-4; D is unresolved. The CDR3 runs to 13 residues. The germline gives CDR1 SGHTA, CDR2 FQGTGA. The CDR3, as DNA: TGCGCCAGCAGCTTAACTGAGGAGGAAAAACTGTTTTTT. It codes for CASSLTEEEKLFF.

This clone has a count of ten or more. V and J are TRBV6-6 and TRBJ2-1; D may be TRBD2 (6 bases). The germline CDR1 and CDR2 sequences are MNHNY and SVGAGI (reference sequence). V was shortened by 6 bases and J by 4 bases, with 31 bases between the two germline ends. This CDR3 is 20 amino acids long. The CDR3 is CASRSWDEWGGPGGYNEQFF. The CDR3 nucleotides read TGTGCCAGCAGAAGCTGGGACGAGTGGGGAGGTCCCGGGGGTTACAATGAGCAGTTCTTC.